One and the same sample provided the 7 T cell receptor beta chains below, sequenced in a study of T-cell memory formation after mild COVID-19. TCRdb reprocessed the 5' RACE reads via MiXCR and lists one record per CDR3 protein. Of around 370,000 distinct CDR3 sequences detected, approximately 21% appear once; the ten largest clones hold 9.5% to 15%. The sequenced sample consisted of PBMCs or a T cell subset sorted from them (not recorded which). The receptors were gathered from an adult woman who had mild COVID-19 (a few samples of this study predate the infection). Cell type and time point are not known.

The gene calls are TRBV6-5 and TRBJ1-2; no clear D gene. Per the germline V gene, CDR1 is MNHEY and CDR2 is SVGAGI. V was cut by 0 bases and J by 2 bases, with 13 bases left in between. This CDR3 comprises 16 residues. CDR3 nucleotides: TGTGCCAGCAGTTACTCGGCCGGCAAAGTAAACTATGGCTACACCTTC. Its protein product is CASSYSAGKVNYGYTF.

V usage is TRBV4-3 and J usage is TRBJ2-7; D is unclear. V lost 1 base and J 5 bases, leaving 15 bases between the germline ends. This CDR3 comprises 15 residues. Germline values: CDR1 LGHNA, CDR2 YSLEER. In nucleotides, the CDR3 is TGCGCCAGCAGCCAAGGGGTCCTGCCTTTGGACGAGCAGTACTTC. Translating it yields CASSQGVLPLDEQYF.

This rearrangement joins TRBV6-5 to TRBJ1-5; D is perhaps TRBD1 (5 bases). Looked up from germline, CDR1 is MNHEY and CDR2 is SVGAGI. Trimming pared 6 bases from V and 4 bases from J, leaving 16 bases between. The CDR3 loop spans 15 amino acids. The CDR3 protein is CASSPRDSFNQPQHF. The CDR3 region has the DNA TGTGCCAGCAGCCCTCGGGACTCCTTTAATCAGCCCCAGCATTTT.

J is TRBJ2-2 and V is TRBV7-3, with no clear D. CDR1 is SGHTA and CDR2 is FQGTGA in the germline V gene. V dropped 3 bases and J dropped 8 bases, with 16 bases sitting between them. The CDR3 has 15 amino acids. CDR3 nucleotide sequence: TGTGCCAGCAGCTTCAGGCAGGAAAACGGGGGGGAGCTGTTTTTT. It is translated as CASSFRQENGGELFF.

This clonotype was seen a few times. The gene calls are TRBV7-3 and TRBJ2-3, with D possibly called TRBD1 or TRBD2 (5 bases each). The CDR3 is made up of 15 amino acids. Trimming removed 6 bases from V and 6 bases from J, with 19 bases in between. In germline, CDR1 is SGHTA, CDR2 FQGTGA. CDR3 residues: CASSSGTSWSDTQYF. Here the CDR3 DNA reads TGTGCCAGCAGTTCCGGGACCTCGTGGAGCGATACGCAGTATTTT.

The chain joins TRBV5-1 to TRBJ1-1; 8 bases agree with TRBD1. V lost 1 base to trimming and J lost 6 bases; unmatched junction nucleotides: 5. This CDR3 is 14 amino acids long. The germline V gene has CDR1 SGHRS and CDR2 YFSETQ. CDR3: CASSLLGQGSEAFF. As DNA, the CDR3 is TGCGCCAGCAGCTTGTTAGGACAGGGTTCTGAAGCTTTCTTT.

The chain links TRBV13 to TRBJ2-1; 8 nucleotides align to TRBD1. V lost 6 bases and J lost 4; bases outside the gene matches: 11. The length of the CDR3 is 16 residues. Germline V gives CDR1 PRHDT, CDR2 FYEKMQ (reference sequence). In DNA form, the CDR3 reads TGTGCCAGCAGTCCCACAGGGGGAGTAGAGTACAATGAGCAGTTCTTC. Amino acid sequence: CASSPTGGVEYNEQFF.